This T cell receptor beta chain was identified in a study of metastatic and nonmetastatic thyroid tumors. Across the whole study: Repertoires of blood and of tissue (tumor or nodule) from malignant and benign thyroid patients were compared.

Ten or more counts support this clone. The target antigen is unknown. Every patient underwent thyroid surgery untreated. Under the authors' procedure: In papillary thyroid cancer, a distant-metastasis classifier was built using CDR3 differences across clinicopathological groups. Using MiXCR, TCRdb re-called clones from the PCR reads. The V and J calls reflect TCRdb's pipeline rather than the authors' work. The data contain approximately 84,000 clones, more than 12% of them singletons. The CDR3 extends over 13 amino acids. CDR1 SGHKS and CDR2 YYEKEE come from the germline V gene (reference sequence). The V end lost 2 bases, the J end lost 3 bases, and 8 bases lay between the germline ends. Findings and limits, study-wide: In both blood and tumor samples, TCR beta diversity was reported significantly higher for malignant than benign nodules.

The sequenced sample consisted of blood. V is TRBV5-5 and J is TRBJ1-2; D remains ambiguous. This TCR was recovered from a female donor with papillary thyroid cancer or a benign thyroid nodule (not recorded which). Some clones in this sample may be carry-over from other donors' samples. This CDR3 reads CASSLARDYGYTF. In DNA form, the CDR3 reads TGTGCCAGCAGCTTAGCGCGGGACTATGGCTACACCTTC. Filled out from reference TRBV5-5 and TRBJ1-2, the complete variable domain reads DAGVTQSPTHLIKTRGQQVTLRCSPISGHKSVSWYQQVLGQGPQFIFQYYEKEERGRGNFPDRFSARQFPNYSSELNVNALLLGDSALYLCASSLARDYGYTFGSGTRLTVV.